This TCR beta chain stems from a study of T cell repertoires in cytomegalovirus infection. Study-level information: As its CMV epitopes, the study selected recently identified HLA-C-restricted and well-studied HLA-B-restricted targets. In public TCR beta signatures, there were indications of both CMV infection and matching HLA type. General study points: Dominating the ex vivo response were TCR beta clonotypes that were CMV-specific and HLA-C-restricted.

This clonotype occurred a few times. Its antigen is not known. TCRdb analysed the reads with MiXCR anew, one entry per CDR3 protein. The sample contains some 480,000 distinct CDR3 sequences, 33% of which appear only once. The CDR3 covers 16 residues. Germline V gives CDR1 MNHEY, CDR2 SVGEGT. V lost 5 bases and J 4 bases, leaving 20 bases between the germline ends. The TCR originated in a human donor in good health (CMV status not recorded). Some clones in this sample may be carry-over from other donors' samples. This sample comprised cultured PBMCs, obtained from culture after CMV antigen stimulation. The V gene is TRBV6-2 or TRBV6-3, the J gene TRBJ2-5; D tentatively reads TRBD1 or TRBD2 (6 bases each). CDR3 sequence reads: CASSGRTLGGRETQYF. The CDR3 DNA reads as TGTGCCAGCAGTGGTCGCACACTAGGGGGGAGAGAGACCCAGTACTTC.